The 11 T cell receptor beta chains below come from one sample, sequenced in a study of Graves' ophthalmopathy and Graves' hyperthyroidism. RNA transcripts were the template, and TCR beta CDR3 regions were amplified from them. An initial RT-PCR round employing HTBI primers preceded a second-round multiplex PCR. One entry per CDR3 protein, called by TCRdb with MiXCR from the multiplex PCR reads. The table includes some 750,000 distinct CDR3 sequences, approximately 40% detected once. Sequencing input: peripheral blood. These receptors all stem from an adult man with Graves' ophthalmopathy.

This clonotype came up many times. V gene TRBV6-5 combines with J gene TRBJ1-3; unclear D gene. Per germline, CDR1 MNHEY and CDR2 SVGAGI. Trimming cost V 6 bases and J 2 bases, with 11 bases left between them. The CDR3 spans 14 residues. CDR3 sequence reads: CASRPTWTGNTIYF. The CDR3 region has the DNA TGTGCCAGCAGACCAACTTGGACTGGAAACACCATATATTTT.

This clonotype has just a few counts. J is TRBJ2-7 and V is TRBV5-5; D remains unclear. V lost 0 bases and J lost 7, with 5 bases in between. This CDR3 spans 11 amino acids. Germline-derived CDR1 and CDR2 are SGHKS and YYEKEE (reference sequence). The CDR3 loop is CASSLEFEQYF. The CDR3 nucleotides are TGTGCCAGCAGCTTGGAATTTGAGCAGTACTTC.

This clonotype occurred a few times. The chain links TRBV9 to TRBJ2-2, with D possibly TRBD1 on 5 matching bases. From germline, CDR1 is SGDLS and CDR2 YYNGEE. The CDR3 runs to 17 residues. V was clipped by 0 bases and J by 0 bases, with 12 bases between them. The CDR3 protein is CASSVERQGPNTGELFF. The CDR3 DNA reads TGTGCCAGCAGCGTAGAGAGGCAGGGCCCGAACACCGGGGAGCTGTTTTTT.

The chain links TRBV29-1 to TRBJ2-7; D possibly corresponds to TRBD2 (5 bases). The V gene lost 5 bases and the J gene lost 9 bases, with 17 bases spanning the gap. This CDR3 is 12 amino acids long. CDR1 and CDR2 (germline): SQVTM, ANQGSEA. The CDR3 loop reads CSVQAKGERQYF. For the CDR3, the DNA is TGCAGCGTTCAAGCGAAGGGAGAAAGGCAGTACTTC.

CDR3 protein: CASSFGLPGTGELFF. The CDR3 region has the DNA TGTGCCAGCAGCTTTGGACTACCCGGCACCGGGGAGCTGTTTTTT. The chain joins TRBV11-2 to TRBJ2-2; D is possibly TRBD2 (6 bases). Trimming cost V 3 bases and J 4 bases, with 12 bases left between them. The CDR3 loop spans 15 amino acids. CDR1 and CDR2 from the germline V gene are SGHAT and FQNNGV.

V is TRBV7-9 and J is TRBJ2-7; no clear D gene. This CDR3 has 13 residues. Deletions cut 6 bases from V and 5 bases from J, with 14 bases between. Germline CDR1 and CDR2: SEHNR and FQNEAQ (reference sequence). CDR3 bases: TGTGCCAGCAGGAACACGGGTCTGGACGAGCAGTACTTC. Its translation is CASRNTGLDEQYF.

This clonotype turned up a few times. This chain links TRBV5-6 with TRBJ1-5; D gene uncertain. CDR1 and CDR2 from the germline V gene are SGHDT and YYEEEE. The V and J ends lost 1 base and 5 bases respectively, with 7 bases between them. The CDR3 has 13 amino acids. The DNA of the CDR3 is TGTGCCAGCAGCTTGAGGGCCCATCAGCCCCAGCATTTT. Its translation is CASSLRAHQPQHF.

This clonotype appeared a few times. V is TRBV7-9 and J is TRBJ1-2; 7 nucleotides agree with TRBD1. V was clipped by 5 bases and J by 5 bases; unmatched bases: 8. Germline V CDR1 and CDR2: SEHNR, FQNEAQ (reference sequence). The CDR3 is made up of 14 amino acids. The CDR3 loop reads CASSEGGGRYGYTF. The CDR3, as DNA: TGTGCCAGCAGCGAAGGGGGCGGGCGGTATGGCTACACCTTC. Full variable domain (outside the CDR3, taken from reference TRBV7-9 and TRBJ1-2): DTGVSQNPRHKITKRGQNVTFRCDPISEHNRLYWYRQTLGQGPEFLTYFQNEAQLEKSRLLSDRFSAERPKGSFSTLEIQRTEQGDSAMYLCASSEGGGRYGYTFGSGTRLTVV.

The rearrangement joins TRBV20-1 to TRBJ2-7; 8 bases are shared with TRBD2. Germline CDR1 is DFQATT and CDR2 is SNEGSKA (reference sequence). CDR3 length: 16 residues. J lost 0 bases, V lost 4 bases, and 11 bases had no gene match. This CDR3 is CSAMLLLAGDSYEQYF. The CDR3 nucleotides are TGCAGTGCTATGCTCCTGCTAGCGGGTGACTCCTACGAGCAGTACTTC.

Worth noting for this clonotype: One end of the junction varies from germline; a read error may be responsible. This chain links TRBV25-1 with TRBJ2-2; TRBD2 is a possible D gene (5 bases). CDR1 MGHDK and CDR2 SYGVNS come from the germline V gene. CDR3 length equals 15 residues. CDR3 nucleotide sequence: TGTGCCAGCAGTGATATAGCCCGGAACACCGGGGAGCCGTTTTTT. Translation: CASSDIARNTGEPFF.

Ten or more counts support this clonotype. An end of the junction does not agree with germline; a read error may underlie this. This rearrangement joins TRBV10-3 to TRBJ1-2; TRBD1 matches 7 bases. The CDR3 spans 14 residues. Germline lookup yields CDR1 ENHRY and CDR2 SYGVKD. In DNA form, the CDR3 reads TGTGCCAGCAGTTACGAGGGGGCGGAATATGGCTACACCTTC. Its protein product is CASSYEGAEYGYTF.